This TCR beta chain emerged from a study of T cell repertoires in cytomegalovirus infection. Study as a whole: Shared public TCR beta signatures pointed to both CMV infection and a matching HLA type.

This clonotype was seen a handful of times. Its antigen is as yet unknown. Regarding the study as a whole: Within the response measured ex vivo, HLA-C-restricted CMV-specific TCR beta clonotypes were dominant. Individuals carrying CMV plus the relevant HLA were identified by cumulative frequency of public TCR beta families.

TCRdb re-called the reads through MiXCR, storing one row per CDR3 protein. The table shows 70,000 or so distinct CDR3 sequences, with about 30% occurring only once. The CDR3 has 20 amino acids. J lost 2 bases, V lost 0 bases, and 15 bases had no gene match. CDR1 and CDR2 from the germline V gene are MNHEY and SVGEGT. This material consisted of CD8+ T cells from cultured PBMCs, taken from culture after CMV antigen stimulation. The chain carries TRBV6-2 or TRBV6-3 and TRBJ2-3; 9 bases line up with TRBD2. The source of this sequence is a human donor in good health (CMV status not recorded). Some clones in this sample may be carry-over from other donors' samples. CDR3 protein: CASSYSGPESGGQLTDTQYF. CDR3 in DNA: TGTGCCAGCAGTTACTCTGGACCGGAGAGCGGGGGGCAACTCACAGATACGCAGTATTTT.